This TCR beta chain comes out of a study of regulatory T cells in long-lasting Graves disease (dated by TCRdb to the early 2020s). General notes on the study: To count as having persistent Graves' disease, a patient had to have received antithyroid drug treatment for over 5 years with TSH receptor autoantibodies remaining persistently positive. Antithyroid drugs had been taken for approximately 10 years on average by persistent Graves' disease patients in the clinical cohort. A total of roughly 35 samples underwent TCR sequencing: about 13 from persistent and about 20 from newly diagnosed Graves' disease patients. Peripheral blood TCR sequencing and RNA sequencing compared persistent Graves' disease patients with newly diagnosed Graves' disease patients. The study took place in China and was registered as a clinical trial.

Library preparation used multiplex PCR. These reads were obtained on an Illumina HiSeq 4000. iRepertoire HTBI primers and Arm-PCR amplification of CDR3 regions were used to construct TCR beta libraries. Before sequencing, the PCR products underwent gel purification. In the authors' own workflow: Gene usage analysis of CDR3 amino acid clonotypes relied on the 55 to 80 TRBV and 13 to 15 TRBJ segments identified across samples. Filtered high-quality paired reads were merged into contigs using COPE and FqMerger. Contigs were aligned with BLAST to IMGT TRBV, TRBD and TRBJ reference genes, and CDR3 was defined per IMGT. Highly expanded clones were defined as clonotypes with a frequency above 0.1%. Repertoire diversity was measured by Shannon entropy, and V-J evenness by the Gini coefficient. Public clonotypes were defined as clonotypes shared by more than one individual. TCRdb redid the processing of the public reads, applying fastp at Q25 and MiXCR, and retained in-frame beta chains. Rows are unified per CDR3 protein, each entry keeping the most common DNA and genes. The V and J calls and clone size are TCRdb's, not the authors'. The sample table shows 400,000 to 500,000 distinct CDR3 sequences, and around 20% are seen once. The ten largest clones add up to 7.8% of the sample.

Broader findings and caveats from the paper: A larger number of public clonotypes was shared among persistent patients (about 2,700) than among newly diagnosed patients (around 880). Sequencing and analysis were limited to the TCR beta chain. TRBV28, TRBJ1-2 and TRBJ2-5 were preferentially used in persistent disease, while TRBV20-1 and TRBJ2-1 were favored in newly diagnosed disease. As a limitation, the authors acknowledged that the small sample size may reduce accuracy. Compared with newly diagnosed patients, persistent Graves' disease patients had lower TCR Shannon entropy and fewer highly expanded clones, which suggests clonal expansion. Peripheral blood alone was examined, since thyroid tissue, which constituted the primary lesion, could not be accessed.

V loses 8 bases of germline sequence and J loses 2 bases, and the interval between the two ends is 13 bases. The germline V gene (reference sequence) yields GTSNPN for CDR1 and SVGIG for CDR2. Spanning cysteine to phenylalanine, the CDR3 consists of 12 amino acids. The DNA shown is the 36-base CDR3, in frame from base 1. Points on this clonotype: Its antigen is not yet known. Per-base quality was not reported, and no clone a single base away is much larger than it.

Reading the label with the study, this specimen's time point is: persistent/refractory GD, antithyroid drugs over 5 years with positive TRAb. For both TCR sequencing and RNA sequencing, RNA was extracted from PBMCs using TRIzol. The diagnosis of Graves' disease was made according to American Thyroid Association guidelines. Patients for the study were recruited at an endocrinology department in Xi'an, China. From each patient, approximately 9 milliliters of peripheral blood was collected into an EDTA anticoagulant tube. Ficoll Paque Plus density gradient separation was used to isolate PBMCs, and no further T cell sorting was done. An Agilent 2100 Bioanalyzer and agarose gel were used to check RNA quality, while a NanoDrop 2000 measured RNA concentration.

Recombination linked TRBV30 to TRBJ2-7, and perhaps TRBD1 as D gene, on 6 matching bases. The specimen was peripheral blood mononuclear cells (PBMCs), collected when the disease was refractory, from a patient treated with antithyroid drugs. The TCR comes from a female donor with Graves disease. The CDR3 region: CATKQGTYEQYF. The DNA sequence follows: TGTGCCACAAAACAGGGCACCTACGAGCAGTACTTC.